The text below deals with one TCR beta chain. Trimming stripped 0 bases from V and 5 bases from J, with 9 bases between. Germline V CDR1 and CDR2: SGHRS, YFSETQ. CDR3 length: 15 residues. In the PCR, 60 Vbeta and 13 Jbeta primers were used. Method: immunoSEQ multiplex PCR; TCRdb's copy keeps in-frame clones and lacks some. The sample lists around 40,000 clones, over 55% seen once, with 8.7% in the top ten. The data were taken from a study of cytomegalovirus exposure and HLA in healthy donors. V is TRBV5-1 and J is TRBJ1-6; D not resolved. Material for sequencing was PBMCs. The TCR sequence derives from a human donor in good health. CDR3: CASSLATLDNSPLHF. The CDR3 nucleotides are TGCGCCAGCAGCTTGGCGACACTTGATAATTCACCCCTCCACTTT.